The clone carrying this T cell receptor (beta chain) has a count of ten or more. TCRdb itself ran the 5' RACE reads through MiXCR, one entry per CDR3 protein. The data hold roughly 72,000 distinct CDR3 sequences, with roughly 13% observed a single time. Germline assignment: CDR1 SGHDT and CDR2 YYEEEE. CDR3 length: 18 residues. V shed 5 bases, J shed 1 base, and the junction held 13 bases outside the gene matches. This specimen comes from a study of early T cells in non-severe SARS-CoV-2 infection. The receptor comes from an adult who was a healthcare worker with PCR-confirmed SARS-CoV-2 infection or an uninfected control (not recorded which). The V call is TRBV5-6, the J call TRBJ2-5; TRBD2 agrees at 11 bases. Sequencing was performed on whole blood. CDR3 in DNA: TGTGCCAGCAGTTTGCTAGCGGGGGGCCTATCCCTCCAAGAGACCCAGTACTTC. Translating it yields CASSLLAGGLSLQETQYF.